This T cell receptor (beta chain) is drawn from a study of T cell changes during pregnancy in multiple sclerosis. Repertoires were generated with immunoSEQ multiplex PCR, while TCRdb's copy carries only in-frame clones and drops some. The repertoire holds approximately 100,000 clones, with 90% to 95% as singletons. Trimming at V came to 3 bases and at J to 6 bases, leaving 4 bases not matched to a gene. Germline V gene data show CDR1 as SGDLS and CDR2 as YYNGEE. The CDR3 loop spans 15 amino acids. The V gene is TRBV9, the J gene TRBJ2-1; 12 bases match TRBD2. The origin of this receptor is a female donor with multiple sclerosis, enrolled in a pregnancy study. Sequenced here: peripheral blood, sampled before pregnancy. The CDR3, as DNA: TGTGCCAGCAGCGCCTCTAGCGGGAGGGCCAATGAGCAGTTCTTC. It translates to CASSASSGRANEQFF.